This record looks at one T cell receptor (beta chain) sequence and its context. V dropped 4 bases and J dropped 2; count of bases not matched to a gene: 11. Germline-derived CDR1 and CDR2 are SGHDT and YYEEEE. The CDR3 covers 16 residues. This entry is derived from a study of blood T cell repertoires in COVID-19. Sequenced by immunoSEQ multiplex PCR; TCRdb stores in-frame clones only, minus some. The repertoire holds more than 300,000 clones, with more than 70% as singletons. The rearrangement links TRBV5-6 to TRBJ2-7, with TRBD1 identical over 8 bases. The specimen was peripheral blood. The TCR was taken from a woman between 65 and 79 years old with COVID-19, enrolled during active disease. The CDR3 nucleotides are TGTGCCAGCAGCCCGGGACCAGGGGGCATAACCTACGAGCAGTACTTC. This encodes CASSPGPGGITYEQYF. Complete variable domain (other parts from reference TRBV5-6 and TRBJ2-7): DAGVTQSPTHLIKTRGQQVTLRCSPKSGHDTVSWYQQALGQGPQFIFQYYEEEERQRGNFPDRFSGHQFPNYSSELNVNALLLGDSALYLCASSPGPGGITYEQYFGPGTRLTVT.